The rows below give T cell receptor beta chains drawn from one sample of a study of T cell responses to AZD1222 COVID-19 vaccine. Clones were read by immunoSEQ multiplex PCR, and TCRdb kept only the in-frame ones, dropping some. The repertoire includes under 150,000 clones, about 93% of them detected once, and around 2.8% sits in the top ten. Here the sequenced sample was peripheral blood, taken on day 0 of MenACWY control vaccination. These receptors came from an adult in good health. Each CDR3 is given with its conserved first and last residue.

CDR3 protein: CASSQVAGAGNSPLHF
J gene: TRBJ1-6
V gene: TRBV3-1/TRBV3-2
CDR3 length: 16

CDR3 protein: CASSLVGGRTMNTEAFF
J gene: TRBJ1-1
V gene: TRBV5-1
CDR3 length: 17

CDR3 protein: CASSIRTGGIRTEQYF
J gene: TRBJ2-7
V gene: TRBV28
CDR3 length: 16

CDR3 protein: CASSSPGEEKLFF
J gene: TRBJ1-4
V gene: TRBV25-1
CDR3 length: 13

CDR3 protein: CASSRPGPYNEQFF
J gene: TRBJ2-1
V gene: TRBV11-3
CDR3 length: 14

CDR3 protein: CASSIRSFVNTEAFF
J gene: TRBJ1-1
V gene: TRBV11-1
CDR3 length: 15

CDR3 protein: CASSLAGTSGGETQYF
J gene: TRBJ2-5
V gene: TRBV5-1
CDR3 length: 16

CDR3 protein: CASSLANNEQFF
J gene: TRBJ2-1
V gene: TRBV5-1
CDR3 length: 12

CDR3 protein: CASGPGGDRSEQYF
J gene: TRBJ2-7
V gene: TRBV21-1
CDR3 length: 14

CDR3 protein: CASSLGGTALYEQYF
J gene: TRBJ2-7
V gene: TRBV5-1
CDR3 length: 15

CDR3 protein: CASGTVPGNTIYF
J gene: TRBJ1-3
V gene: TRBV19
CDR3 length: 13

CDR3 protein: CASSYDRRGFNGYTF
J gene: TRBJ1-2
V gene: TRBV6-5
CDR3 length: 15

CDR3 protein: CASRVAQETQYF
J gene: TRBJ2-5
V gene: TRBV28
CDR3 length: 12

CDR3 protein: CASSYGQSSYNSPLHF
J gene: TRBJ1-6
V gene: TRBV6-5
CDR3 length: 16

CDR3 protein: CASSEGSGGRQETQYF
J gene: TRBJ2-5
V gene: TRBV6-1
CDR3 length: 16

CDR3 protein: CASSPDGSRPYEQYF
J gene: TRBJ2-7
V gene: TRBV5-4
CDR3 length: 15

CDR3 protein: CASSLVPAGGPSYNEQFF
J gene: TRBJ2-1
V gene: TRBV5-1
CDR3 length: 18

CDR3 protein: CASSYSYNSPLHF
J gene: TRBJ1-6
V gene: TRBV6-5
CDR3 length: 13

CDR3 protein: CASSPPQESRGNTEAFF
J gene: TRBJ1-1
V gene: TRBV3-1/TRBV3-2
CDR3 length: 17

CDR3 protein: CASSVRTGANTEAFF
J gene: TRBJ1-1
V gene: TRBV14
CDR3 length: 15

CDR3 protein: CAISESMGGTVTSGNTIYF
J gene: TRBJ1-3
V gene: TRBV10-3
CDR3 length: 19

CDR3 protein: CAISQRGEGHTEAFF
J gene: TRBJ1-1
V gene: TRBV10-3
CDR3 length: 15

CDR3 protein: CASKTGANYGYTF
J gene: TRBJ1-2
V gene: TRBV6-4
CDR3 length: 13

CDR3 protein: CASSQGGPNTEAFF
J gene: TRBJ1-1
V gene: TRBV3-1/TRBV3-2
CDR3 length: 14

CDR3 protein: CASSPEPNYEQYF
J gene: TRBJ2-7
V gene: TRBV3-1/TRBV3-2
CDR3 length: 13